A single sample is the source of the 10 T cell receptor beta chains below, sequenced in a study of beta chain features in type 1 diabetes. Findings of the study overall: Type 1 diabetes patients had TCRB CDR3s that were shorter (moderately but significantly so) in all four CD4+ subsets.

Expressed TCRB transcripts were sequenced after all isolated RNA was converted to cDNA. Sequenced by immunoSEQ multiplex PCR; TCRdb stores in-frame clones only, minus some. The sample has approximately 240,000 clones, roughly 16% seen once; the top ten hold approximately 0.081%. These receptors have no known antigen. The source material was naive CD4+ T cells from blood. The receptor set was obtained from a man aged 25 to 45 with type 1 diabetes.

The chain is built from TRBV18 and TRBJ2-7, with 8 bases aligning to TRBD1. Trimming at V came to 3 bases and at J to 6 bases, leaving 7 bases not matched to a gene. The CDR3 runs to 14 residues. Germline loops: CDR1 KGHSH, CDR2 LQKENI. CDR3 sequence (DNA): TGTGCCAGCTCACCCCTGGACAGGGAGAGCGAGCAGTACTTC. As protein: CASSPLDRESEQYF.

For this clone: This sample includes further DNA sequences coding for the same CDR3. The V and J genes are TRBV7-9 and TRBJ2-3, with D unresolved. V shed 2 bases and J shed 0 bases, with 0 bases lying between them. The germline CDR1 and CDR2 sequences are SEHNR and FQNEAQ (reference sequence). This CDR3 comprises 12 residues. DNA for the CDR3: TGTGCCAGCAGCTTAAGCACAGATACGCAGTATTTT. Translated, it gives CASSLSTDTQYF.

The CDR3: CAWNEQGSEELFF. The DNA of the CDR3 is TGTGCCTGGAACGAACAGGGGTCGGAGGAGCTGTTTTTT. V gene TRBV30 combines with J gene TRBJ2-2; TRBD1 matches 7 bases. Germline CDR1 is GTSNPN and CDR2 is SVGIG (reference sequence). The CDR3 has 13 amino acids. V shed 4 bases and J 10 bases; nucleotides not matched to a gene: 9.

V is TRBV9 and J is TRBJ2-1; 9 bases map to TRBD2. V shed 0 bases and J 7 bases; nucleotides not matched to a gene: 5. The CDR3 is made up of 15 amino acids. Looked up from germline, CDR1 is SGDLS and CDR2 is YYNGEE. For the CDR3, the DNA is TGTGCCAGCAGCGTAGGTAGTCTAGCGGGGAATGAGCAGTTCTTC. Amino acids: CASSVGSLAGNEQFF.

The J gene is TRBJ1-4, the V gene TRBV27, with a weak D call TRBD1 (6 bases). Germline V gene sequence: CDR1 MNHEY, CDR2 SMNVEV (reference sequence). The CDR3 extends over 14 amino acids. V was shortened by 6 bases and J by 0 bases, with 8 bases between the two germline ends. CDR3 loop: CASSPGATNEKLFF. CDR3 in DNA: TGTGCCAGCAGCCCAGGGGCAACTAATGAAAAACTGTTTTTT.

This clone has just a few counts. The rearrangement joins TRBV30 to TRBJ1-5; 7 nucleotides align to TRBD1. The junction had 10 bases not matched to a gene; V was cut back by 5 bases and J by 6 bases. The CDR3 consists of 14 residues. Germline assignment: CDR1 GTSNPN and CDR2 SVGIG (reference sequence). CDR3 in amino acids: CAWATGRQGQPQHF. The CDR3 DNA is TGTGCCTGGGCGACAGGGAGGCAGGGTCAGCCCCAGCATTTT.

This clone was seen only a few times. The genes are TRBV21-1 and TRBJ2-7; the table gives TRBD1 as D, unverified against the DNA. TRBV21-1 is a recognized pseudogene. The CDR3 covers 14 residues. For the CDR3, the DNA is TGTGCCAGCATCAACTTAGACAGGTACGACGAGCAGTACTTC. It encodes CASINLDRYDEQYF.

In this sample, this clone turned up a few times. The gene calls are TRBV29-1 and TRBJ2-1, with a weak D call TRBD2 (5 bases). The CDR3 loop spans 13 amino acids. Trimming removed 4 bases at V and 6 bases at J, with 13 bases between. Germline V lookup: CDR1 SQVTM, CDR2 ANQGSEA. The CDR3 DNA is TGCAGCGTTGTAGGGAGATTGGGCAATGAGCAGTTCTTC. The encoded protein is CSVVGRLGNEQFF.

This clone has only a few counts. The sample has other DNA sequences that encode this CDR3 too. The chain has TRBV2 and TRBJ2-1, with 9 nucleotides matching TRBD1. Germline V gene sequence: CDR1 SNHLY, CDR2 FYNNEI. CDR3 length equals 14 residues. Losses at the gene ends were 4 bases for V and 4 bases for J; bases not matched to a gene: 2. The CDR3 DNA follows: TGTGCCAGCAGTGGAGGGACAGGGTACAATGAGCAGTTCTTC. Translation gives CASSGGTGYNEQFF.

The table lists this clone with a few counts. The CDR3 nucleotides read TGCGCCAGCAGCCAAAAACTGACCGGGACAGGGATGTTATCTAATGAAAAACTGTTTTTT. Its translation is CASSQKLTGTGMLSNEKLFF. The chain uses TRBV4-1 and TRBJ1-4, with 9 bases aligning to TRBD1. Germline CDR1 MGHRA, CDR2 YSYEKL. With V trimmed by 2 bases and J by 3 bases, 16 bases remained unmatched. This CDR3 has 20 amino acids.